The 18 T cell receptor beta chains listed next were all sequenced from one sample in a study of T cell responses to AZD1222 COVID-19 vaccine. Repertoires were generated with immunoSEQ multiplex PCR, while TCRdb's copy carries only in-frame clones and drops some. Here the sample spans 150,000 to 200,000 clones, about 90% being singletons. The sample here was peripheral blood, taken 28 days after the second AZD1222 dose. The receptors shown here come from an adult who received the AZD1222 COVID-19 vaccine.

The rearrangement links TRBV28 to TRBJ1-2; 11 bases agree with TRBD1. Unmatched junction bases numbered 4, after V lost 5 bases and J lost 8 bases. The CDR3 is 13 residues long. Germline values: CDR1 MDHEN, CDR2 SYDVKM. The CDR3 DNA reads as TGTGCCAGCAGTCGGACAGGGGGCGGGGGCTACACCTTC. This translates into CASSRTGGGGYTF.

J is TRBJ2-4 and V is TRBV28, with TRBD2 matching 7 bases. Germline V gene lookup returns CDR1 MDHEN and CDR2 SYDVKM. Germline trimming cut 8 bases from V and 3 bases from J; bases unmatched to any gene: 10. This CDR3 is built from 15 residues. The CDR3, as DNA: TGTGCCAGCTCTCACGGGGGGTTGGTCAAAAACATTCAGTACTTC. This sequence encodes CASSHGGLVKNIQYF.

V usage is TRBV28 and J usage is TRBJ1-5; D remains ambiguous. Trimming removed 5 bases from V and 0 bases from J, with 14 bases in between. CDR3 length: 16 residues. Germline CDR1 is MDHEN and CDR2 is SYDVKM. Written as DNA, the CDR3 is TGTGCCAGCAGTCCCCCCCGGTGGGGTAGCAATCAGCCCCAGCATTTT. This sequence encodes CASSPPRWGSNQPQHF.

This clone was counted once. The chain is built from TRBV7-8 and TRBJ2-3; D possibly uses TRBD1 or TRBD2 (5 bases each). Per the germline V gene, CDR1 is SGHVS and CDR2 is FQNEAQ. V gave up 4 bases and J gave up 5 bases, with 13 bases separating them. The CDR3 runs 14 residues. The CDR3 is CASSSRGARDTQYF. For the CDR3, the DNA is TGTGCCAGCAGCTCCCGAGGGGCCAGAGATACGCAGTATTTT. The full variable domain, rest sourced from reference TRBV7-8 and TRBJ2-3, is GAGVSQSPRYKVAKRGQDVALRCDPISGHVSLFWYQQALGQGPEFLTYFQNEAQLDKSGLPSDRFFAERPEGSVSTLKIQRTQQEDSAVYLCASSSRGARDTQYFGPGTRLTVL.

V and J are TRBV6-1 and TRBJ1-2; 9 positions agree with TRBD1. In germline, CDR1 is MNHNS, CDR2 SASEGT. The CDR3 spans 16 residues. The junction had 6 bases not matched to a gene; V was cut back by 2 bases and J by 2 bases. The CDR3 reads CASSERTGAYNYGYTF. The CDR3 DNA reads TGTGCCAGCAGTGAAAGGACAGGGGCATACAACTATGGCTACACCTTC.

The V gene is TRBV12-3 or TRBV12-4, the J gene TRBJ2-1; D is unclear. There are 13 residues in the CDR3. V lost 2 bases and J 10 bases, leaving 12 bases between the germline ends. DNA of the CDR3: TGTGCCAGCAGTTTATCGGGCCCGGCCGAGCAGTTCTTC. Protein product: CASSLSGPAEQFF.

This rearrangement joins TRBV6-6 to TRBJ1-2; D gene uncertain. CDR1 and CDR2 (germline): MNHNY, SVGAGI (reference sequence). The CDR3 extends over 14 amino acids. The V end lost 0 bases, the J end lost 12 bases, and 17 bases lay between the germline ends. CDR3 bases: TGTGCCAGCAGTTACTCTCTTGTATGGGGTATCGACACCTTC. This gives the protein CASSYSLVWGIDTF.

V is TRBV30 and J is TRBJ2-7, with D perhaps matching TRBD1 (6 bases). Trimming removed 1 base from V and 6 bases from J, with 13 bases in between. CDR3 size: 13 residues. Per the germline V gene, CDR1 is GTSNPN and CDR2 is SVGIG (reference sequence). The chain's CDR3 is CAWSGGPGAEQYF. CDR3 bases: TGTGCCTGGAGTGGGGGGCCAGGTGCCGAGCAGTACTTC.

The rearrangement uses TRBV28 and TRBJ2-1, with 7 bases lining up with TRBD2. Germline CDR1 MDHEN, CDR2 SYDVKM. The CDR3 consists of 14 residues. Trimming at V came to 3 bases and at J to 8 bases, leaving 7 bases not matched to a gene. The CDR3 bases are TGTGCCAGCAGTTTCACCCGACTAGCCTATGAGCAGTTCTTC. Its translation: CASSFTRLAYEQFF.

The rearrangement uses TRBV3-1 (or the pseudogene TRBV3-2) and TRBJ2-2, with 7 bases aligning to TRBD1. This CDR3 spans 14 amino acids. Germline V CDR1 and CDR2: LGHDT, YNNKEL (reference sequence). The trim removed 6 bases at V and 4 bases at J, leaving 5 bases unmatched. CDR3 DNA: TGTGCCAGCAGACAACAGGGGCCCACCGGGGAGCTGTTTTTT. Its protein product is CASRQQGPTGELFF.

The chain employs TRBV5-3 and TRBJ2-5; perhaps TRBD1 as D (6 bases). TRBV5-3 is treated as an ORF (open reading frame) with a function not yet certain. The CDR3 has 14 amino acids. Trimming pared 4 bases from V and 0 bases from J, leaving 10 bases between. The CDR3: CARSLRTDQETQYF. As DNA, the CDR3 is TGTGCCAGAAGCCTAAGGACAGACCAAGAGACCCAGTACTTC.

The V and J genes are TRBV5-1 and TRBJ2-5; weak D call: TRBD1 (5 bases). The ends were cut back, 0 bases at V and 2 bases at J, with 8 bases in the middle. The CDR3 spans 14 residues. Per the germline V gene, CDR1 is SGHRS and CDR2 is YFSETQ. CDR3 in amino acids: CASSLGRQQETQYF. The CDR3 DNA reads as TGCGCCAGCAGCTTGGGGCGACAGCAAGAGACCCAGTACTTC.

This chain's CDR3 is CASSQDVITDTQYF. The CDR3 DNA reads as TGCGCCAGCAGCCAAGATGTGATCACAGATACGCAGTATTTT. This chain links TRBV4-1 with TRBJ2-3, with D unclear. Trimming took 0 bases from V and 2 from J, leaving 6 bases between them. The CDR3 is 14 amino acids. The germline CDR1 and CDR2 sequences are MGHRA and YSYEKL.

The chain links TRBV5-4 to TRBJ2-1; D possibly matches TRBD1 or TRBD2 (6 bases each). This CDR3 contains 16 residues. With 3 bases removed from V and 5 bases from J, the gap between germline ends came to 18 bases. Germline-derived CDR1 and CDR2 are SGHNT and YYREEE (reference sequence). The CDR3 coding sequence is TGTGCCAGCAGCTCTAGGGGGGAACTAGGGGACAATGAGCAGTTCTTC. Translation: CASSSRGELGDNEQFF. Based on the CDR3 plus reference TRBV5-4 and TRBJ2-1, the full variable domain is ETGVTQSPTHLIKTRGQQVTLRCSSQSGHNTVSWYQQALGQGPQFIFQYYREEENGRGNFPPRFSGLQFPNYSSELNVNALELDDSALYLCASSSRGELGDNEQFFGPGTRLTVL.

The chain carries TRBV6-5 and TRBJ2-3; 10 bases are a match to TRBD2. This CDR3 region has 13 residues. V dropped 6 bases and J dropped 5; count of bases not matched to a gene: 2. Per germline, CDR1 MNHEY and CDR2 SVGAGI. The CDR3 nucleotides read TGTGCCAGCAGGAGCGGGGGGGGAGATACGCAGTATTTT. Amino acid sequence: CASRSGGGDTQYF.

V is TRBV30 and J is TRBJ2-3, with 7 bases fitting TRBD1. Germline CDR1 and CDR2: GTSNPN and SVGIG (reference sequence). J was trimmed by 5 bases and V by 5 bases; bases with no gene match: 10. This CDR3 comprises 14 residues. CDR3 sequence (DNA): TGTGCCTGGGGTAGACAGGGAGCACGAGATACGCAGTATTTT. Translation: CAWGRQGARDTQYF.

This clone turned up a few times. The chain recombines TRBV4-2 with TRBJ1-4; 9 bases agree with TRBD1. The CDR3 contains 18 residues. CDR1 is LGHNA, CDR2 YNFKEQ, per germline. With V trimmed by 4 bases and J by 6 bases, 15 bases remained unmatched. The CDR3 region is CASSRVSGTGSLDEKLFF. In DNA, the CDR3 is TGTGCCAGCAGCCGAGTTTCCGGGACAGGGTCCTTGGATGAAAAACTGTTTTTT.

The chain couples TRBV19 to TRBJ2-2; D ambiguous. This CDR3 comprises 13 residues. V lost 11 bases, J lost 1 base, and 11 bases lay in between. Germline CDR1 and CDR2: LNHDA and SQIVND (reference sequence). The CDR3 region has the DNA TGTGCCTCCACTGTGAGGAACACCGGGGAGCTGTTTTTT. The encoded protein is CASTVRNTGELFF.